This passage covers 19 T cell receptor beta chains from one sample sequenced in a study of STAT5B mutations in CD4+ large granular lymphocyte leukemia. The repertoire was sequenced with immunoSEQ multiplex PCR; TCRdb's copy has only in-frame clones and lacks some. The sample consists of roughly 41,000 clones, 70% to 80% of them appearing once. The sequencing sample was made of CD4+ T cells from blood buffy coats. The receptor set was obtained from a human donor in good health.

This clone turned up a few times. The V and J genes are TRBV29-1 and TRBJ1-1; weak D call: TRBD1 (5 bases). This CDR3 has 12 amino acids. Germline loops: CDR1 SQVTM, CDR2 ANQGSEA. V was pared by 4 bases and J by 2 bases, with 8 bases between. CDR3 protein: CSVAGINTEAFF. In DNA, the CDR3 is TGCAGCGTTGCAGGGATCAACACTGAAGCTTTCTTT.

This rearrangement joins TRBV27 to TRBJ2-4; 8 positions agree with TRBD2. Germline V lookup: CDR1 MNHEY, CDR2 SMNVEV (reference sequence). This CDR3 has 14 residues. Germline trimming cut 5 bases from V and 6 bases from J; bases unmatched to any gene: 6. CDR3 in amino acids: CASSAEGLANIQYF. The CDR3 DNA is TGTGCCAGCAGTGCGGAAGGACTAGCAAACATTCAGTACTTC.

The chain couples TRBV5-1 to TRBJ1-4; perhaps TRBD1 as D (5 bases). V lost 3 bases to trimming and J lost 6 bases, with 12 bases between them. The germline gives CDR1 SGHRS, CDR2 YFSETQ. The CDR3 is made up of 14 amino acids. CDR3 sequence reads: CASSSGTGYEKLFF. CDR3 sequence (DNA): TGCGCCAGCAGCTCCGGGACGGGATATGAAAAACTGTTTTTT.

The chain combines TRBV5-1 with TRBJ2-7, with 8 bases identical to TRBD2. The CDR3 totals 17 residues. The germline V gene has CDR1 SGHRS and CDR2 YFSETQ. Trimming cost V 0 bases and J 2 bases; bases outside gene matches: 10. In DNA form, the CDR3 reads TGCGCCAGCAGCTTGGTTCTTACTAGCGGATCCCCCTACGAGCAGTACTTC. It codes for CASSLVLTSGSPYEQYF.

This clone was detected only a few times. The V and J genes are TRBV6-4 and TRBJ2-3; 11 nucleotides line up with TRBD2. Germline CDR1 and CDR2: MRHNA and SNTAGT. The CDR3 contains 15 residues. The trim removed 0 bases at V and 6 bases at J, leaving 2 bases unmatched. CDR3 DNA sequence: TGTGCCAGCAGTGACTCTAGCGGGGGGGCCGATACGCAGTATTTT. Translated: CASSDSSGGADTQYF.

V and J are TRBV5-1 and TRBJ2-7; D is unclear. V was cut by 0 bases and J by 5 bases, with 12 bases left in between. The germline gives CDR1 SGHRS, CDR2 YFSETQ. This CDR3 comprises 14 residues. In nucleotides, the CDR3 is TGCGCCAGCAGCTTGGCCGTAGGCCTAGACGAGCAGTACTTC. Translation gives CASSLAVGLDEQYF. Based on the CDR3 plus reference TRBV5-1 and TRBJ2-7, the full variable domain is KAGVTQTPRYLIKTRGQQVTLSCSPISGHRSVSWYQQTPGQGLQFLFEYFSETQRNKGNFPGRFSGRQFSNSRSEMNVSTLELGDSALYLCASSLAVGLDEQYFGPGTRLTVT.

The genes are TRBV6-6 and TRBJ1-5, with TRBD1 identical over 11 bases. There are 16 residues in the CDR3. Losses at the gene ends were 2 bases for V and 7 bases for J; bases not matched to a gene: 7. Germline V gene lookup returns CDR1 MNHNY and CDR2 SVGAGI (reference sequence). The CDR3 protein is CASSYPGQGASQPQHF. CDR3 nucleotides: TGTGCCAGCAGTTACCCTGGACAGGGGGCAAGCCAGCCCCAGCATTTT.

For the CDR3, the DNA is TGTGCCAGCGGGCCGGGGGGAATCTATAATTCACCCCTCCACTTT. Its protein is CASGPGGIYNSPLHF. The V gene is TRBV6-5, the J gene TRBJ1-6; D might be TRBD1 (5 bases). CDR3 size: 15 residues. Germline V gives CDR1 MNHEY, CDR2 SVGAGI. V was clipped by 8 bases and J by 3 bases, with 14 bases between them.

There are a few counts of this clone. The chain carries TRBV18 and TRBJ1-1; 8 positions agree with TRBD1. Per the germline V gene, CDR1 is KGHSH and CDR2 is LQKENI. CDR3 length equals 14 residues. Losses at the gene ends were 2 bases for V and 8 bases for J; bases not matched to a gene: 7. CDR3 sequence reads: CASSPDRQGWEAFF. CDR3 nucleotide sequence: TGTGCCAGCTCACCAGATCGACAGGGGTGGGAAGCTTTCTTT.

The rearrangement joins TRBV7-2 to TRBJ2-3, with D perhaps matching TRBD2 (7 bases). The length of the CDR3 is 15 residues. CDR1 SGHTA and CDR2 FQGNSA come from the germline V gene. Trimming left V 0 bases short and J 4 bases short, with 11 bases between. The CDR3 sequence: CASSLAGGLADTQYF. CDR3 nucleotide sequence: TGTGCCAGCAGCTTAGCGGGGGGGCTGGCAGATACGCAGTATTTT. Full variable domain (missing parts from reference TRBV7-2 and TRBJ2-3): GAGVSQSPSNKVTEKGKDVELRCDPISGHTALYWYRQSLGQGLEFLIYFQGNSAPDKSGLPSDRFSAERTGGSVSTLTIQRTQQEDSAVYLCASSLAGGLADTQYFGPGTRLTVL.

The CDR3, as DNA: TGTGCCAGCAGCTTGGGCTCCGGGAACTACGAGCAGTACTTC. Protein: CASSLGSGNYEQYF. This chain connects TRBV7-9 to TRBJ2-7; perhaps TRBD2 as D (5 bases). The V gene's germline CDR1 is SEHNR and CDR2 FQNEAQ (reference sequence). V lost 3 bases and J lost 3, with 12 bases in between. This CDR3 region has 14 residues.

This chain's CDR3 is CASSLVPGANVLTF. CDR3 nucleotide sequence: TGCGCCAGCAGCTTGGTGCCTGGGGCCAACGTCCTGACTTTC. The chain links TRBV5-1 to TRBJ2-6; no firm D call. V was pared by 0 bases and J by 2 bases, with 3 bases between. The CDR3 is made up of 14 amino acids. Per germline, CDR1 SGHRS and CDR2 YFSETQ.

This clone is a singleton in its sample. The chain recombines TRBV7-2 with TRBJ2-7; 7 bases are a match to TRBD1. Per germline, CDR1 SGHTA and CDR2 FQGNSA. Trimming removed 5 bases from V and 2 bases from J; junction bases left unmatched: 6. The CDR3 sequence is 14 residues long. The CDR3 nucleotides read TGTGCCAGCAGCGGCCTAGGGGGCGCCTACGAGCAGTACTTC. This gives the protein CASSGLGGAYEQYF.

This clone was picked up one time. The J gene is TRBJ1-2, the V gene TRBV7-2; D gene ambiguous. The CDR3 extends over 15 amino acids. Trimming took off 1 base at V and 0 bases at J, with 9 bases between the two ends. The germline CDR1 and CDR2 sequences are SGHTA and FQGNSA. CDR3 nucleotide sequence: TGTGCCAGCAGCTTAGGAAGGGAAGCTAACTATGGCTACACCTTC. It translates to CASSLGREANYGYTF.

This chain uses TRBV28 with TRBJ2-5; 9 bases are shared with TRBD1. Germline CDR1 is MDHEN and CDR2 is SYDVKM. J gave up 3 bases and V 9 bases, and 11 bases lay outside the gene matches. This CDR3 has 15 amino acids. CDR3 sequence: CASYRSGQGEETQYF. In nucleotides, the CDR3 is TGTGCCAGTTATCGTTCGGGACAGGGAGAAGAGACCCAGTACTTC.

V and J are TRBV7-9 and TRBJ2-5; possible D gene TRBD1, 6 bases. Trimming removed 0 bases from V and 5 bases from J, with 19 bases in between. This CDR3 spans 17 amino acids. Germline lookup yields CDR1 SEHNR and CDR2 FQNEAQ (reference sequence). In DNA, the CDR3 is TGTGCCAGCAGCTTAGCGCTAGGCAGGGGCGGTTTGGAGACCCAGTACTTC. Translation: CASSLALGRGGLETQYF.

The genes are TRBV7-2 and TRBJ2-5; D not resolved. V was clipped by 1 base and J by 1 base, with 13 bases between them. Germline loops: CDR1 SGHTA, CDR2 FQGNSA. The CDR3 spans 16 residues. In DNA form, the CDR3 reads TGTGCCAGCAGCTTAGGGGTGATCGAACTCCAAGAGACCCAGTACTTC. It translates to CASSLGVIELQETQYF. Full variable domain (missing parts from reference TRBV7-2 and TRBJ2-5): GAGVSQSPSNKVTEKGKDVELRCDPISGHTALYWYRQSLGQGLEFLIYFQGNSAPDKSGLPSDRFSAERTGGSVSTLTIQRTQQEDSAVYLCASSLGVIELQETQYFGPGTRLLVL.

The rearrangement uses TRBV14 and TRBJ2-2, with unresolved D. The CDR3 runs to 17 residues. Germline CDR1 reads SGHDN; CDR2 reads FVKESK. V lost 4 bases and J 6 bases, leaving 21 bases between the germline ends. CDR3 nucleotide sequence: TGTGCCAGCAGCCCGCCCCGTGCGTCTAGACAATCCGGGGAGCTGTTTTTT. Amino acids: CASSPPRASRQSGELFF.

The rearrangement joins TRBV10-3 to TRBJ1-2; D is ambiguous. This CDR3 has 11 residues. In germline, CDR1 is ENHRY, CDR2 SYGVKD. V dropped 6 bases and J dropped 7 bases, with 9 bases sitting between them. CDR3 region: CAIRTSFGYTF. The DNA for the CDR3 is TGTGCCATCAGAACTTCGTTTGGCTACACCTTC.